This T cell receptor beta chain appears in the sequencing data of a study of identical twins. The donor group consisted entirely of healthy Caucasians. Using its own MiXCR run on the 5' RACE reads, TCRdb lists one record per CDR3 protein. Here the sample spans 1.5 million to 2 million distinct CDR3 sequences, more than 30% being singletons. The sequence was collected from a newborn girl in good health. The sample was cord blood.

The CDR3 loop reads CSARVMPAISYNEQFF. The DNA for the CDR3 is TGCAGTGCTAGGGTGATGCCAGCGATCTCCTACAATGAGCAGTTCTTC. The V call is TRBV20-1, the J call TRBJ2-1, with D unresolved. The CDR3 loop spans 16 amino acids. Trimming removed 3 bases at V and 0 bases at J, with 15 bases between. Germline assignment: CDR1 DFQATT and CDR2 SNEGSKA (reference sequence).